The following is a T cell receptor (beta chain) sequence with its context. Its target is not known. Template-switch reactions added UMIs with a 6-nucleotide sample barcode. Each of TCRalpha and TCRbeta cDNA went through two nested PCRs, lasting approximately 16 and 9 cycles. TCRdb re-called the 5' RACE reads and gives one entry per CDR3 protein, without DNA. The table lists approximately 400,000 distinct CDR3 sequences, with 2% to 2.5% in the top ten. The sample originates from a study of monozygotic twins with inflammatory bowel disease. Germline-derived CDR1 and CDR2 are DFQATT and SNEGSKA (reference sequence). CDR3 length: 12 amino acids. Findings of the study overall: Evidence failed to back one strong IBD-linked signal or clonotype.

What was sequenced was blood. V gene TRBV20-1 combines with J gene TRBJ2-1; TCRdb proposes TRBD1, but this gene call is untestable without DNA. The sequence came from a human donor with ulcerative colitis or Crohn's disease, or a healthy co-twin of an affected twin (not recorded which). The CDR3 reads CSPHDSSAEQFF.